Listed below are T cell receptor beta chains from one sample, sequenced in a study of vaccination and CD4 T cells after COVID-19. Each CDR3 protein is one row after TCRdb ran MiXCR on the PCR reads. The sample includes thousands of distinct CDR3 sequences, approximately 48% seen only once; the top ten take 31%. These receptors' targets are unknown. The sequenced material came from CD4+ T cells from blood, cultured in vitro. The receptors were sampled from a human donor who had recovered from COVID-19. Each CDR3 is given with its conserved first and last residue.

TRBV21-1	TRBJ1-1	CASSVVAEMNTEAFF
TRBV11-3	TRBJ1-1	CASNLMGDTEAFF
TRBV6-2/TRBV6-3	TRBJ2-7	CASRITGTVSYEQYF
TRBV7-2	TRBJ2-4	CASSPPTRGAKNIQYF
TRBV7-2	TRBJ2-7	CASSQASVIYEQYF
TRBV18	TRBJ2-7	CASSPRGTGGSYEQYF
TRBV20-1	TRBJ1-1	CSARAHGNTEAFF
TRBV24-1	TRBJ2-1	CATSDWADDRDEQFF
TRBV20-1	TRBJ1-1	CSARIPGQRNTEAFF
TRBV2	TRBJ2-1	CASSAEGQGSNEQFF
TRBV29-1	TRBJ1-1	CSGQVTEAFF
TRBV6-1	TRBJ1-1	CASSEGQHLEAFF
TRBV2	TRBJ2-3	CASRLLVGADTQYF
TRBV20-1	TRBJ1-5	CSAREGRGIGPQHF
TRBV2	TRBJ1-5	CASSIDGAQHF
TRBV30	TRBJ1-2	CACLDREHNYGYTF
TRBV6-2/TRBV6-3	TRBJ2-7	CASSYPGTGRYEQYF
TRBV11-3	TRBJ2-1	CASSPGQAIGEQFF
TRBV6-2/TRBV6-3	TRBJ2-7	CASRGGDRPYEQYF
TRBV2	TRBJ2-2	CASIRGETGELFF
TRBV20-1	TRBJ1-2	CSARDGGPGEGYGYTF
TRBV7-2	TRBJ1-2	CASSLNRGQYDYGYTF
TRBV30	TRBJ2-5	CAWSVLGSLGETQYF
TRBV20-1	TRBJ2-2	CSARHWGEELFF
TRBV7-2	TRBJ2-3	CASSLNRGPQYF
TRBV12-3/TRBV12-4	TRBJ2-7	CASSLDRFAEVYF
TRBV4-1	TRBJ2-1	CASSHVFRAKGADEQFF
TRBV27	TRBJ1-6	CASSRKGTGAGSEPLHF
TRBV11-2	TRBJ2-7	CASSLPYEEQYF
TRBV7-2	TRBJ2-4	CASSSRGTGNIQYF
TRBV20-1	TRBJ2-3	CSATRGGNTDTQYF
TRBV10-3	TRBJ2-5	CATQDRGETQYF
TRBV7-2	TRBJ2-1	CASGEDGGAYNEQFF